The rows below give T cell receptor beta chains drawn from one sample of a study of OX40 agonist ivuxolimab in advanced cancers. Data came from immunoSEQ multiplex PCR; TCRdb stores just in-frame clones and leaves some out. The sample lists around 56,000 clones, about 89% occurring once. The sequencing here drew on CD4+ or CD8+ T cells sorted from blood, taken in a trial of the OX40 agonist ivuxolimab. The receptors shown here come from an adult with an advanced solid tumor such as melanoma, head and neck, liver or kidney cancer. Both conserved end residues are part of each CDR3. Fields, in order: D gene, J gene, V gene, clone size, CDR3 protein, CDR3 DNA. A D gene is named only where the DNA matches it firmly. Expanded clones are given a class, and other clones once, few, many or no size at all.

d_call: .; j_call: TRBJ1-5; v_call: TRBV27; clone_size: .; cdr3_aa: CASSLRYSNQPQHF; cdr3_nt: TGTGCCAGCAGTTTACGATATAGCAATCAGCCCCAGCATTTT
d_call: TRBD2; j_call: TRBJ2-2; v_call: TRBV5-1; clone_size: .; cdr3_aa: CASSLVTSGANTGELFF; cdr3_nt: TGCGCCAGCAGCTTGGTTACTAGCGGAGCGAACACCGGGGAGCTGTTTTTT
d_call: .; j_call: TRBJ2-2; v_call: TRBV7-2; clone_size: .; cdr3_aa: CASRLDLNSGELFF; cdr3_nt: TGTGCCAGCAGGTTGGATCTAAACTCTGGGGAGCTGTTTTTT
d_call: TRBD2; j_call: TRBJ2-7; v_call: TRBV19; clone_size: .; cdr3_aa: CASSIPGLAGLEQYF; cdr3_nt: TGTGCCAGTAGTATCCCGGGACTAGCGGGACTCGAGCAGTACTTC
d_call: .; j_call: TRBJ2-7; v_call: TRBV28; clone_size: .; cdr3_aa: CASSPPPDGYEQYF; cdr3_nt: TGTGCCAGCAGTCCCCCCCCCGACGGCTACGAGCAGTACTTC
d_call: .; j_call: TRBJ2-5; v_call: TRBV5-1; clone_size: .; cdr3_aa: CASSPGTGRIAVYQETQYF; cdr3_nt: TGCGCCAGCAGCCCTGGTACAGGGCGTATAGCGGTGTACCAAGAGACCCAGTACTTC
d_call: .; j_call: TRBJ2-5; v_call: TRBV9; clone_size: .; cdr3_aa: CASSGLAARQETQYF; cdr3_nt: TGTGCCAGCAGCGGATTAGCCGCGCGCCAAGAGACCCAGTACTTC
d_call: .; j_call: TRBJ2-3; v_call: TRBV7-9; clone_size: .; cdr3_aa: CASSSGEDTQYF; cdr3_nt: TGTGCCAGCAGCTCAGGGGAGGATACGCAGTATTTT
d_call: .; j_call: TRBJ2-5; v_call: TRBV7-9; clone_size: .; cdr3_aa: CASSFQETQYF; cdr3_nt: TGTGCCAGCAGCTTTCAAGAGACCCAGTACTTC
d_call: .; j_call: TRBJ2-1; v_call: TRBV6-4; clone_size: .; cdr3_aa: CASSDSGRTDYNEQFF; cdr3_nt: TGTGCCAGCAGTGACTCGGGGAGGACTGACTACAATGAGCAGTTCTTC
d_call: .; j_call: TRBJ1-3; v_call: TRBV28; clone_size: .; cdr3_aa: CASWGAGAGNTIYF; cdr3_nt: TGTGCCAGCTGGGGAGCAGGGGCTGGAAACACCATATATTTT
d_call: .; j_call: TRBJ2-3; v_call: TRBV18; clone_size: .; cdr3_aa: CASSPQTDTQYF; cdr3_nt: TGTGCCAGCTCACCCCAGACGGATACGCAGTATTTT
d_call: TRBD2; j_call: TRBJ2-7; v_call: TRBV9; clone_size: .; cdr3_aa: CASSTQREGRYEQYF; cdr3_nt: TGTGCCAGCAGCACCCAGCGGGAGGGCCGCTACGAGCAGTACTTC
d_call: TRBD1; j_call: TRBJ2-7; v_call: TRBV27; clone_size: .; cdr3_aa: CASGRTGGFGFDEQYF; cdr3_nt: TGTGCCAGCGGCCGGACAGGGGGCTTCGGTTTTGACGAGCAGTACTTC
d_call: .; j_call: TRBJ1-1; v_call: TRBV19; clone_size: .; cdr3_aa: CASSSTVNTEAFF; cdr3_nt: TGTGCCAGTAGTTCGACAGTGAACACTGAAGCTTTCTTT
d_call: .; j_call: TRBJ1-3; v_call: TRBV7-9; clone_size: .; cdr3_aa: CASSPKVPVGGNTIYF; cdr3_nt: TGTGCCAGCAGCCCGAAAGTCCCCGTCGGGGGAAACACCATATATTTT
d_call: .; j_call: TRBJ2-2; v_call: TRBV14; clone_size: .; cdr3_aa: CASSQDGGFVAGELFF; cdr3_nt: TGTGCCAGCAGCCAAGACGGAGGGTTTGTGGCCGGGGAGCTGTTTTTT
d_call: .; j_call: TRBJ2-1; v_call: TRBV2; clone_size: .; cdr3_aa: CASSVLSGNEQFF; cdr3_nt: TGTGCCAGCAGTGTTCTTAGCGGAAATGAGCAGTTCTTC
d_call: .; j_call: TRBJ2-2; v_call: TRBV9; clone_size: .; cdr3_aa: CASSVDRDTGELFF; cdr3_nt: TGTGCCAGCAGCGTAGACAGGGACACCGGGGAGCTGTTTTTT
d_call: TRBD1; j_call: TRBJ1-3; v_call: TRBV28; clone_size: .; cdr3_aa: CASTTGVTGNTIYF; cdr3_nt: TGTGCCAGCACGACAGGGGTTACTGGAAACACCATATATTTT
d_call: .; j_call: TRBJ2-7; v_call: TRBV6-5; clone_size: .; cdr3_aa: CATGAGPYEQYF; cdr3_nt: TGTGCCACTGGGGCAGGGCCCTACGAGCAGTACTTC
d_call: .; j_call: TRBJ2-7; v_call: TRBV7-9; clone_size: .; cdr3_aa: CASRGQRSYEQYF; cdr3_nt: TGTGCCAGCAGAGGACAGCGCTCCTACGAGCAGTACTTC
d_call: .; j_call: TRBJ2-1; v_call: TRBV28; clone_size: .; cdr3_aa: CASSLVTGWDNEQFF; cdr3_nt: TGTGCCAGCAGTTTAGTAACGGGCTGGGACAATGAGCAGTTCTTC
d_call: .; j_call: TRBJ2-1; v_call: TRBV4-2; clone_size: .; cdr3_aa: CASSQEGTVPNEQFF; cdr3_nt: TGTGCCAGCAGCCAAGAAGGTACAGTTCCCAATGAGCAGTTCTTC
d_call: TRBD1; j_call: TRBJ2-4; v_call: TRBV6-1; clone_size: .; cdr3_aa: CASSERQGRDIQYF; cdr3_nt: TGTGCCAGCAGTGAGAGACAGGGGCGGGACATTCAGTACTTC
d_call: TRBD2; j_call: TRBJ2-1; v_call: TRBV19; clone_size: once; cdr3_aa: CASSETSGAPSYNEQFF; cdr3_nt: TGTGCCAGTAGTGAGACTAGCGGCGCCCCTTCCTACAATGAGCAGTTCTTC
d_call: .; j_call: TRBJ2-3; v_call: TRBV7-3; clone_size: .; cdr3_aa: CASSPRSGGGTDTQYF; cdr3_nt: TGTGCCAGCAGCCCCAGGAGCGGAGGGGGCACAGATACGCAGTATTTT
d_call: TRBD1; j_call: TRBJ2-1; v_call: TRBV19; clone_size: .; cdr3_aa: CASSVEPGQAYNEQFF; cdr3_nt: TGTGCCAGTAGTGTCGAACCGGGACAGGCCTACAATGAGCAGTTCTTC
d_call: TRBD1; j_call: TRBJ1-1; v_call: TRBV5-1; clone_size: .; cdr3_aa: CASSPLTGPNTEAFF; cdr3_nt: TGCGCCAGCAGCCCTTTGACAGGGCCCAACACTGAAGCTTTCTTT
d_call: .; j_call: TRBJ1-2; v_call: TRBV11-2; clone_size: .; cdr3_aa: CASSRTVNYGYTF; cdr3_nt: TGTGCCAGCAGCCGAACAGTTAACTATGGCTACACCTTC
d_call: TRBD2; j_call: TRBJ2-3; v_call: TRBV7-2; clone_size: many; cdr3_aa: CASSLGRETRTDTQYF; cdr3_nt: TGTGCCAGCAGCTTAGGGCGGGAGACCCGCACAGATACGCAGTATTTT
d_call: TRBD1; j_call: TRBJ2-6; v_call: TRBV30; clone_size: .; cdr3_aa: CAWYRDRTYSGANVLTF; cdr3_nt: TGTGCCTGGTACCGGGACAGGACCTACTCTGGGGCCAACGTCCTGACTTTC
d_call: .; j_call: TRBJ1-2; v_call: TRBV5-6; clone_size: .; cdr3_aa: CASSLPQEGYGYTF; cdr3_nt: TGTGCCAGCAGCTTACCACAAGAGGGCTATGGCTACACCTTC
d_call: .; j_call: TRBJ1-1; v_call: TRBV4-3; clone_size: .; cdr3_aa: CASSQDGGTEAFF; cdr3_nt: TGCGCCAGCAGCCAAGATGGGGGCACTGAAGCTTTCTTT
d_call: .; j_call: TRBJ1-4; v_call: TRBV4-2; clone_size: .; cdr3_aa: CASSQDRVGNEKLFF; cdr3_nt: TGTGCCAGCAGCCAAGACAGGGTAGGGAATGAAAAACTGTTTTTT
d_call: .; j_call: TRBJ2-7; v_call: TRBV28; clone_size: .; cdr3_aa: CASSLNRDGYSYEQYF; cdr3_nt: TGTGCCAGCAGTTTAAACAGGGACGGATACTCCTACGAGCAGTACTTC
d_call: .; j_call: TRBJ2-3; v_call: TRBV5-1; clone_size: .; cdr3_aa: CASSLRGSTDTQYF; cdr3_nt: TGCGCCAGCAGCTTGCGGGGATCCACAGATACGCAGTATTTT
d_call: .; j_call: TRBJ2-7; v_call: TRBV6-5; clone_size: .; cdr3_aa: CASSPIQGVRREQYF; cdr3_nt: TGTGCCAGCAGCCCCATACAGGGTGTAAGAAGGGAGCAGTACTTC